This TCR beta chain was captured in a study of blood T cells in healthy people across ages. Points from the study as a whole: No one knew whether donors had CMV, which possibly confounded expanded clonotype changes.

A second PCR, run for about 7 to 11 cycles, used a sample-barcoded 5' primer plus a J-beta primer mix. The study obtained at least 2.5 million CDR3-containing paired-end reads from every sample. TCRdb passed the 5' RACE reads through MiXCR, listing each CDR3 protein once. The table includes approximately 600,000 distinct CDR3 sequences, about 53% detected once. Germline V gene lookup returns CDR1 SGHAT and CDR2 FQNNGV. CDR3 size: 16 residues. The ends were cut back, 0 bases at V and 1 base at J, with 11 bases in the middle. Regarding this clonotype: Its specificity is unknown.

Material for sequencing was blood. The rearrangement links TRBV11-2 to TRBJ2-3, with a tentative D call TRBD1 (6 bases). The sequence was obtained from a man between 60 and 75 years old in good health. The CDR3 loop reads CASSLEPGVGTDTQYF. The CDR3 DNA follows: TGTGCCAGCAGCTTAGAGCCAGGGGTTGGCACAGATACGCAGTATTTT.